The rows below give T cell receptor beta chains drawn from one sample of a study of T cells in Graves' hyperthyroidism and ophthalmopathy. TCRdb independently ran MiXCR on the multiplex PCR reads; one entry per CDR3 protein. The sample gives 700,000 or so distinct CDR3 sequences, about 14% of which show up once; about 12% is in the top ten. The specimen sequenced was blood. The receptors originated from a woman aged 45-59 years with Graves' ophthalmopathy. Both conserved end residues are trimmed from each CDR3.

TRBV9	TRBJ2-1	ASSVEPRYNEQF
TRBV15	TRBJ2-3	ATSRHGGVGTIRTDTQY
TRBV28	TRBJ1-1	ASSRGETQGTEAF
TRBV29-1	TRBJ2-1	SVVADAYNEQF
TRBV7-2	TRBJ1-1	ASSSDRVRFRGTEAF
TRBV15	TRBJ1-6	ATSRGIGNSPLH
TRBV7-2	TRBJ1-3	ASSKSPTGTGNTIY
TRBV18	TRBJ1-5	ASSRDSLNQPQH
TRBV7-9	TRBJ1-2	ASSFRPGEDYGYT
TRBV9	TRBJ2-2	ASSERGTGVDTGELF
TRBV15	TRBJ2-3	ATSAGRGRGVDTQY
TRBV7-9	TRBJ1-1	ASSLAGPNTEAF
TRBV5-5	TRBJ2-2	ASSLVQKNTGELF
TRBV5-1	TRBJ1-6	ASSLRTIQGSPLH
TRBV3-1	TRBJ1-6	ASSTNHINSPLH
TRBV27	TRBJ2-5	ASSFGSGATPETQY
TRBV4-3	TRBJ2-5	ASSLGLAGDLRETQY
TRBV2	TRBJ2-2	ASNPTSGSNTGELF
TRBV5-1	TRBJ2-5	ASSPDRGWETQY
TRBV20-1	TRBJ1-3	SARDLGGNTIY
TRBV7-2	TRBJ2-1	ASSFAHGDEQF
TRBV4-3	TRBJ2-7	ASSQDGQGADSEQY
TRBV12-3/TRBV12-4	TRBJ2-2	ASSLLGLIGELF
TRBV9	TRBJ2-7	ASSVGEGPRREQY
TRBV9	TRBJ2-1	ASSVGSREGFEQF
TRBV19	TRBJ2-7	ASTKDGTYEQY
TRBV7-9	TRBJ1-1	ASSLVMGGEAF
TRBV7-9	TRBJ2-5	ASRPARVFQETQY
TRBV9	TRBJ1-4	ASSVSAGSEKLF
TRBV12-3/TRBV12-4	TRBJ2-5	ASSLAAGEGPETQY
TRBV20-1	TRBJ2-7	SALPGQGGFSEQY
TRBV7-2	TRBJ2-2	ASSFWDRGLF
TRBV20-1	TRBJ1-5	SASSRGQQPQH
TRBV20-1	TRBJ2-5	SARRLAVLETQY
TRBV20-1	TRBJ1-5	SARSSGNQPQH
TRBV7-9	TRBJ2-1	ASSPGTGQF
TRBV28	TRBJ2-2	ASKRTRSNTGELF
TRBV6-2/TRBV6-3	TRBJ1-1	ASSSTGTVNTEAF
TRBV12-3/TRBV12-4	TRBJ2-3	ASSFPRQGFRRSTDTQY
TRBV6-5	TRBJ2-5	ASSYIGNQETQY
TRBV28	-	ASSSSTDPYEQF
TRBV11-2	TRBJ1-6	ASSSDTFNPHSPLH